The T cell receptor (beta chain) under discussion was sequenced for a study of early T cells in non-severe SARS-CoV-2 infection. Notes on the study in general: VDJdb matching favored anti-spike CD8 responses, missing private and CD4 specificities.

V dropped 6 bases and J dropped 9 bases, with 11 bases sitting between them. The CDR3 consists of 11 residues. A word on this clonotype: Its antigen is unknown.

Unique molecular identifiers tagged individual cDNA molecules. TCRdb re-analysed the 5' RACE reads in MiXCR, keeping a single row per CDR3 protein. The sample carries about 97,000 distinct CDR3 sequences, roughly 13% recorded once. The source material was whole blood. The TCR sequence derives from an adult who was a healthcare worker with PCR-confirmed SARS-CoV-2 infection or an uninfected control (not recorded which). The J gene is TRBJ1-1, the V gene TRBV12-3 or TRBV12-4, with D unclear. CDR3 nucleotides: TGTGCCAGCAGCATCCAAGACAAAGCTTTCTTT. This sequence encodes CASSIQDKAFF.